This TCR beta chain is from a study of cytomegalovirus exposure and HLA in healthy donors. Germline trimming cut 7 bases from V and 6 bases from J; bases unmatched to any gene: 8. The length of the CDR3 is 13 residues. Germline lookup yields CDR1 ENHRY and CDR2 SYGVKD. PCR used 60 Vbeta primers and 13 Jbeta primers. Profiled with immunoSEQ multiplex PCR; TCRdb holds only in-frame clones, not every one. The data contain about 220,000 clones, 82% of them singletons. As regards this clone: What it binds is unknown.

Findings of the study overall: A later analysis showed TCR association rates differing by HLA locus, peaking at DRB1 and lowest at HLA-C. Links to common viral pathogens appeared, in a later analysis, for several of the most significant clusters.

This sequence was found in a woman in her 40s in good health and CMV-seropositive. Sequencing was done on a sample of PBMCs. This chain uses TRBV10-3 with TRBJ2-7, with 8 bases matching TRBD1. CDR3 nucleotides: TGTGCCATCATGGCAGGGGGCAATTCCGAGCAGTACTTC. Translation: CAIMAGGNSEQYF.